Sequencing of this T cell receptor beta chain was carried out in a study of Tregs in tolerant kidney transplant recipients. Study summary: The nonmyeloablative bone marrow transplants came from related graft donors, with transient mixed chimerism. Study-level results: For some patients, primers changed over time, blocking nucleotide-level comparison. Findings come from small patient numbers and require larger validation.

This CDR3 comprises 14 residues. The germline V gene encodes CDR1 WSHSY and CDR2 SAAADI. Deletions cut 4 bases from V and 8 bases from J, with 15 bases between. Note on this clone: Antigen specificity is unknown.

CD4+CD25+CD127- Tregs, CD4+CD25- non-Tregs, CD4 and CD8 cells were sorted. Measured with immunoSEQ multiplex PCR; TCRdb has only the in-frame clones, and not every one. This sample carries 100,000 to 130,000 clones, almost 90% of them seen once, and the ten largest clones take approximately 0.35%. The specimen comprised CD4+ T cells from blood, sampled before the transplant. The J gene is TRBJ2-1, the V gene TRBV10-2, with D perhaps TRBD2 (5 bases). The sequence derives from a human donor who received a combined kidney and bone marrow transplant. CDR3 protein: CASSVGPTGDEQFF. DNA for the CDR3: TGCGCCAGCAGTGTTGGGCCTACCGGGGATGAGCAGTTCTTC.